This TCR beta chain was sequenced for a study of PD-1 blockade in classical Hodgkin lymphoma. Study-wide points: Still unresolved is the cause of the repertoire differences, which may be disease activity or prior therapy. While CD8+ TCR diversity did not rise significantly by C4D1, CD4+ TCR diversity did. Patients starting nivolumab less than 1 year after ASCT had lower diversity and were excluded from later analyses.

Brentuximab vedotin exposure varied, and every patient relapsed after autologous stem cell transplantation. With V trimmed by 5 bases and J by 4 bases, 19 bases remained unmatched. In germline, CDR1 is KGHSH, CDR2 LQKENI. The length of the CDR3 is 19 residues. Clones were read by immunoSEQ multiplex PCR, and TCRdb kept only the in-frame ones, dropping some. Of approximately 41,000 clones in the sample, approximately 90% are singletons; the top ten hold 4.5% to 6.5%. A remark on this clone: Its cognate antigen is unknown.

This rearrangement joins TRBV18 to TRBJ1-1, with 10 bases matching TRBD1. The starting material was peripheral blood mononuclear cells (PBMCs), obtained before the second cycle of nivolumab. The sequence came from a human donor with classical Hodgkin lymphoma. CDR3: CASSTPGQGIVWFSTEAFF. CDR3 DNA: TGTGCCAGCTCAACTCCGGGACAGGGGATCGTCTGGTTTAGCACTGAAGCTTTCTTT.